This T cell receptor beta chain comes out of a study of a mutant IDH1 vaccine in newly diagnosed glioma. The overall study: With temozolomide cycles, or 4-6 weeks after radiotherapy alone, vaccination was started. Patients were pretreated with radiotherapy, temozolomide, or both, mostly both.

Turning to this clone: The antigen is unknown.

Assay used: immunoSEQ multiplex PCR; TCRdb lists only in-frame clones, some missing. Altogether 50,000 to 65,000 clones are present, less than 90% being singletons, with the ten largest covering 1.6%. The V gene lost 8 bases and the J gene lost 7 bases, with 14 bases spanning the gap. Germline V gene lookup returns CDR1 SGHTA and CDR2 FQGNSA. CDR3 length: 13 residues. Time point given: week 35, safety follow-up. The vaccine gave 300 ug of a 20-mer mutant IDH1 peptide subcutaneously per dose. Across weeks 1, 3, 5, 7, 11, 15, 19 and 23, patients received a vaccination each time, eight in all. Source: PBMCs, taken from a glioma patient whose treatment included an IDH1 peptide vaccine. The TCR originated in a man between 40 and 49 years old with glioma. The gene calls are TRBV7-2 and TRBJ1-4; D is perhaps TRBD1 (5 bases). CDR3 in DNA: TGTGCCAGCCGTGATGGGGGTAGTGAAAAACTGTTTTTT. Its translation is CASRDGGSEKLFF.